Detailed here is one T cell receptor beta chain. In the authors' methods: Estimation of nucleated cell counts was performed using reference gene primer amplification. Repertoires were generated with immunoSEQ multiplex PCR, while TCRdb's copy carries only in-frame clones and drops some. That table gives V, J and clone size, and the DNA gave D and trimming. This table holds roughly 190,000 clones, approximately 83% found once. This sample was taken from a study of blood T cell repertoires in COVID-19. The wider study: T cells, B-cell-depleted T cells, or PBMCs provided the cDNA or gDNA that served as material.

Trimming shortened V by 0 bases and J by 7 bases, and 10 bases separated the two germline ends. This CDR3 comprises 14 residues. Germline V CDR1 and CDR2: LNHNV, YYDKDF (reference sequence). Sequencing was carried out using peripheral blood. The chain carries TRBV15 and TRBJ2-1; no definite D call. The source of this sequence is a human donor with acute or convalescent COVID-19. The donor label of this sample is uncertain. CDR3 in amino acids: CATSRDLESNEQFF. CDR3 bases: TGTGCCACCAGCAGAGATCTGGAGTCGAATGAGCAGTTCTTC.